One sample yielded the 20 T cell receptor beta chains listed below, sequenced in a study of blood T cells in healthy people across ages. PCR was performed a second time for roughly 6 to 12 cycles using a sample-barcoded 5' primer and a J-beta primer mix. TCRdb independently ran MiXCR on the 5' RACE reads; one entry per CDR3 protein. This table holds roughly 1,800,000 distinct CDR3 sequences, around 50% found once. The sample was blood. These receptors were taken from a woman in her forties in good health.

The chain joins TRBV28 to TRBJ2-3; 9 bases map to TRBD1. Trimming at V came to 8 bases and at J to 0 bases, leaving 6 bases not matched to a gene. CDR1 is MDHEN, CDR2 SYDVKM, per germline. The CDR3 is 15 amino acids. CDR3 sequence (DNA): TGTGCCAGCGTTCCGGGACAGGGTAGCACAGATACGCAGTATTTT. Translated, it gives CASVPGQGSTDTQYF.

The chain has TRBV11-2 and TRBJ2-7; D may be TRBD1 (6 bases). Trimming removed 1 base at V and 0 bases at J, with 13 bases between. The CDR3 runs 16 residues. Germline V gene data show CDR1 as SGHAT and CDR2 as FQNNGV. The CDR3 region has the DNA TGTGCCAGCAGCTTAGTTTTGACAGGCTCCTCCTACGAGCAGTACTTC. Its protein is CASSLVLTGSSYEQYF.

The rearrangement joins TRBV18 to TRBJ1-1; the D is unclear. The V gene lost 3 bases and the J gene lost 9 bases, with 14 bases spanning the gap. Per the germline V gene, CDR1 is KGHSH and CDR2 is LQKENI. This CDR3 is built from 13 residues. As DNA, the CDR3 is TGTGCCAGCTCACCGAAACTACCGGGCCAAGCTTTCTTT. It is translated as CASSPKLPGQAFF. Supplemented by reference TRBV18 and TRBJ1-1, the full variable domain reads NAGVMQNPRHLVRRRGQEARLRCSPMKGHSHVYWYRQLPEEGLKFMVYLQKENIIDESGMPKERFSAEFPKEGPSILRIQQVVRGDSAAYFCASSPKLPGQAFFGQGTRLTVV.

CDR3 sequence reads: CASSSPTDNYGYTF. CDR3 DNA sequence: TGTGCCAGCAGTTCCCCGACAGACAACTATGGCTACACCTTC. V usage is TRBV27 and J usage is TRBJ1-2, with D maybe TRBD1 (5 bases). Trimming cost V 4 bases and J 2 bases, with 11 bases left between them. Germline CDR1 is MNHEY and CDR2 is SMNVEV (reference sequence). The CDR3 is made up of 14 amino acids.

This clonotype was found a few times. The chain carries TRBV20-1 and TRBJ2-7; perhaps TRBD2 as D (5 bases). The germline gives CDR1 DFQATT, CDR2 SNEGSKA (reference sequence). Trimming pared 6 bases from V and 12 bases from J, leaving 30 bases between. This CDR3 contains 15 residues. CDR3 in amino acids: CSAHMAGLGSETRYF. In DNA, the CDR3 is TGCAGTGCCCACATGGCGGGCCTAGGGTCAGAGACCCGGTACTTC.

This clonotype was counted between two and nine times. The rearrangement joins TRBV20-1 to TRBJ2-3; possibly TRBD2 for D (7 bases). The CDR3 sequence is 16 residues long. V shed 6 bases and J shed 1 base, with 20 bases lying between them. Germline V gives CDR1 DFQATT, CDR2 SNEGSKA (reference sequence). CDR3 bases: TGCAGTGCCAACCTCCGCACGGGGGGCCGCACAGATACGCAGTATTTT. Its translation is CSANLRTGGRTDTQYF.

The rearrangement joins TRBV27 to TRBJ2-1, with 9 bases aligning to TRBD1. The CDR3 length is 16 residues. V shed 5 bases, J shed 6 bases, and the junction held 11 bases outside the gene matches. Germline loops: CDR1 MNHEY, CDR2 SMNVEV (reference sequence). CDR3 amino acids: CASSVTGQGMGNEQFF. In DNA, the CDR3 is TGTGCCAGCAGTGTCACGGGACAGGGTATGGGCAATGAGCAGTTCTTC.

As to this clonotype: The junction and the germline gene differ at one end; a read error may be behind it. The CDR3 coding sequence is TGCAGCGTTGAACCCGGGACAGGGGGCTCTGGCCACACCTTC. It translates to CSVEPGTGGSGHTF. The chain joins TRBV29-1 to TRBJ1-2, with TRBD1 matching over 12 bases. CDR1 and CDR2 from the germline V gene are SQVTM and ANQGSEA. CDR3 length equals 14 residues.

The chain couples TRBV7-2 to TRBJ2-1; 9 bases match TRBD2. V shed 6 bases, J shed 4 bases, and the junction held 7 bases outside the gene matches. The CDR3 sequence is 15 residues long. Germline assignment: CDR1 SGHTA and CDR2 FQGNSA. As DNA, the CDR3 is TGTGCCAGCAGGGAGGGACTAGCAGTATACAATGAGCAGTTCTTC. It is translated as CASREGLAVYNEQFF.

This clonotype was counted a few times. The rearrangement joins TRBV6-2 or TRBV6-3 to TRBJ2-7; TRBD1 matches 8 bases. CDR1 and CDR2 from the germline V gene are MNHEY and SVGEGT. After removal of 1 base from V and 1 base from J, the junction contained 6 bases not matched to a gene. CDR3 length: 16 residues. The CDR3 protein is CASSYWTGLGSYEQYF. CDR3 coding DNA: TGTGCCAGCAGTTACTGGACAGGGCTAGGTTCCTACGAGCAGTACTTC.

This chain uses TRBV7-4 with TRBJ2-1; tentative D call: TRBD1 (6 bases). The germline V gene has CDR1 SGHVT and CDR2 SQSDAQ. V lost 4 bases, J lost 10 bases, and 29 bases lay in between. This CDR3 contains 18 residues. For the CDR3, the DNA is TGTGCCAGCAGCTCCGGAAATACCGGACAGTATGATTCCTCCGAGCAGTTCTTC. Protein product: CASSSGNTGQYDSSEQFF.

In its sample, this clonotype was seen a few times. This CDR3 is CSASQRNEQFF. The CDR3 nucleotides read TGCAGTGCTAGCCAGCGAAATGAGCAGTTCTTC. The rearrangement joins TRBV20-1 to TRBJ2-1; D not certain. V was trimmed by 3 bases and J by 7 bases, leaving 7 bases between them. Germline assignment: CDR1 DFQATT and CDR2 SNEGSKA (reference sequence). CDR3 length: 11 amino acids.

The chain uses TRBV6-2 or TRBV6-3 and TRBJ2-1; 13 nucleotides align to TRBD2. The junction had 2 bases not matched to a gene; V was cut back by 4 bases and J by 5 bases. CDR1 and CDR2 from the germline V gene are MNHEY and SVGEGT. This CDR3 has 15 residues. CDR3 DNA: TGTGCCAGCAGTTGGGGGACTAGCGGGGACAATGAGCAGTTCTTC. Amino acids: CASSWGTSGDNEQFF.

This rearrangement joins TRBV7-2 to TRBJ2-3, with 7 nucleotides matching TRBD1. In germline, CDR1 is SGHTA, CDR2 FQGNSA. With V trimmed by 4 bases and J by 2 bases, 12 bases remained unmatched. The CDR3 covers 17 residues. The CDR3 loop is CASSSLPGQANTDTQYF. CDR3 nucleotide sequence: TGTGCCAGCAGCTCCCTCCCCGGACAGGCCAACACAGATACGCAGTATTTT.

The rearrangement joins TRBV20-1 to TRBJ1-2, with TRBD1 matching 8 bases. The CDR3 length is 14 residues. With 3 bases clipped from V and 8 bases from J, the junction kept 11 bases outside the gene matches. Germline loops: CDR1 DFQATT, CDR2 SNEGSKA (reference sequence). CDR3 sequence: CSARIRQGAIGYTF. The CDR3 region has the DNA TGCAGTGCTAGGATAAGGCAGGGGGCGATAGGCTACACCTTC.

This clonotype was observed a handful of times. The V call is TRBV7-2, the J call TRBJ2-1; D gene ambiguous. Germline CDR1 and CDR2: SGHTA and FQGNSA. V shed 5 bases and J shed 6 bases, with 11 bases lying between them. This CDR3 spans 13 amino acids. The CDR3 protein is CASSVTRSNEQFF. The CDR3 DNA follows: TGTGCCAGCAGCGTCACACGGAGCAATGAGCAGTTCTTC. The variable domain in full, with the rest retrieved from reference TRBV7-2 and TRBJ2-1, is GAGVSQSPSNKVTEKGKDVELRCDPISGHTALYWYRQSLGQGLEFLIYFQGNSAPDKSGLPSDRFSAERTGGSVSTLTIQRTQQEDSAVYLCASSVTRSNEQFFGPGTRLTVL.

The chain combines TRBV27 with TRBJ2-1; 8 bases fit TRBD2. CDR3 length: 16 amino acids. The germline V gene encodes CDR1 MNHEY and CDR2 SMNVEV (reference sequence). V trimming: 3 bases; J trimming: 4 bases; junction bases outside the gene matches: 8. CDR3 amino acids: CASSFAAGGRYNEQFF. CDR3 nucleotides: TGTGCCAGCAGTTTTGCTGCGGGGGGACGATACAATGAGCAGTTCTTC.

The rearrangement uses TRBV12-3 or TRBV12-4 and TRBJ2-1; a weak D match, TRBD2 (7 bases). V gave up 5 bases and J gave up 5 bases, with 19 bases separating them. The CDR3 loop spans 16 amino acids. As DNA, the CDR3 is TGTGCCAGCAGTATCCCCTGGCGGGGGCTTGACAATGAGCAGTTCTTC. This encodes CASSIPWRGLDNEQFF.

The chain combines TRBV4-1 with TRBJ2-7; 11 bases agree with TRBD1. The CDR3 runs to 18 residues. V was pared by 6 bases and J by 0 bases, with 13 bases of the junction left unmatched. Germline V gene sequence: CDR1 MGHRA, CDR2 YSYEKL. This CDR3 reads CASRLRMGGQGDSYEQYF. The CDR3 DNA sequence: TGCGCCAGCAGACTTAGAATGGGGGGACAGGGGGACTCCTACGAGCAGTACTTC.

The genes are TRBV12-3 or TRBV12-4 and TRBJ2-5; perhaps TRBD2 as D (5 bases). The CDR3 length is 15 residues. V lost 6 bases and J 9 bases, leaving 23 bases between the germline ends. Here the CDR3 reads CASRQTGPGQEAQYF. CDR3 bases: TGTGCCAGCAGACAAACGGGCCCCGGGCAGGAGGCCCAGTACTTC.